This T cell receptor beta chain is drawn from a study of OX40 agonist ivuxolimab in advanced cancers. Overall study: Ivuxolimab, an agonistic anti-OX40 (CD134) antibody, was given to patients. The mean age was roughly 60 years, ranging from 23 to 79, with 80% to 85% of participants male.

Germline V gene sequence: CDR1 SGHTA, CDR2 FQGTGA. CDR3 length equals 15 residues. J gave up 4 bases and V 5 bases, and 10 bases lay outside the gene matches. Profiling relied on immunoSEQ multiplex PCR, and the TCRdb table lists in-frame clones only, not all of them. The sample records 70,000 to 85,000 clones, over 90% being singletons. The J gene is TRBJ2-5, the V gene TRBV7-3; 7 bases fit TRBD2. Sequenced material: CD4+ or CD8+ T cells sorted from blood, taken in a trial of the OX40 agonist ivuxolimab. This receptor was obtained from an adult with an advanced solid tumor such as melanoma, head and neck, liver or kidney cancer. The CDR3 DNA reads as TGTGCCAGCAGCGAGCAGACTAGCCCGACAGAGACCCAGTACTTC. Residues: CASSEQTSPTETQYF.